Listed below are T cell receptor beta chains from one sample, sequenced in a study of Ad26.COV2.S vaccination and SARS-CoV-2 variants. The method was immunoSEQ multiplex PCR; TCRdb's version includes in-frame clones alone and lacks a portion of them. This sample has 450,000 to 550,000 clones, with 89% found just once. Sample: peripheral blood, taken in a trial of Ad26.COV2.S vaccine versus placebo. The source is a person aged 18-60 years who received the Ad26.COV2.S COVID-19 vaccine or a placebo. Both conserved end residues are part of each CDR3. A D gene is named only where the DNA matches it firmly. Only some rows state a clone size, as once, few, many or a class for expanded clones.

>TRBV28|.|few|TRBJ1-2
TGTGCCAGCAGTTTAGTAACCAATCCCGGGACTGCTAACTATGGCTACACCTTC
CASSLVTNPGTANYGYTF
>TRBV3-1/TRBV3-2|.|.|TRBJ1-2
TGTGCCAGCAGCCAAGAGACGAGGGGACATGGCTACACCTTC
CASSQETRGHGYTF
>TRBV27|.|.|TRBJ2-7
TGTGCCAGCAGTTTAAGGGGGGGGGACCCCTACGAGCAGTACTTC
CASSLRGGDPYEQYF
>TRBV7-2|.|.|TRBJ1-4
TGTGCCAGCAGCAGGGACCGGCTTAATACGCTGTTTTTT
CASSRDRLNTLFF
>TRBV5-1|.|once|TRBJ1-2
TGCGCCAGCAGCTTGGCCCAGGGTACTGAATACGATGGCTACACCTTC
CASSLAQGTEYDGYTF
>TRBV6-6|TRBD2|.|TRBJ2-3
TGTGCCAGCAGTCGAGGACTAGTATCTAGCACAGATACGCAGTATTTT
CASSRGLVSSTDTQYF
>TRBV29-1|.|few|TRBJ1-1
TGCAGCGGGAGGGTTGACACTGAAGCTTTCTTT
CSGRVDTEAFF
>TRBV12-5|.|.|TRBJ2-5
TGTGCTAGTGGTCCGCCGTACAGGGTTTGCGGGACCCAGTACTTC
CASGPPYRVCGTQYF
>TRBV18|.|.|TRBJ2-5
TGTGCCAGCTCCCCGCGACAGACTCAAGAGACCCAGTACTTC
CASSPRQTQETQYF
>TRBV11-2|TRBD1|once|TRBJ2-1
TGTGCCAGCAGCTTCGGGACAGGGCTCAATGAGCAGTTCTTC
CASSFGTGLNEQFF
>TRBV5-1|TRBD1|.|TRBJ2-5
TGCGCCAGCAGCTTAGGGGGCGCGGAGACCCAGTACTTC
CASSLGGAETQYF
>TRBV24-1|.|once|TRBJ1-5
TGTGCCACCAGTGATCTAGGGACGAGTCAGCCCCAGCATTTT
CATSDLGTSQPQHF
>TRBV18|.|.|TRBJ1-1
TGTGCCAGCACCTTTGCCACAGGTATGTCCAATGAAGCTTTCTTT
CASTFATGMSNEAFF
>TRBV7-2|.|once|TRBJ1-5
TGTGCCAGCAGCTTAGTATGGGGGGATCAGCCCCAGCATTTT
CASSLVWGDQPQHF
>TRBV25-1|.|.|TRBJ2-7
TGTGCCAGCAGTGACCTGTGGGGGGGCAACGAGCAGTACTTC
CASSDLWGGNEQYF
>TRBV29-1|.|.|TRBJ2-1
TGCAGCGTTGAGCGGGGCGAGCACTACAATGAGCAGTTCTTC
CSVERGEHYNEQFF
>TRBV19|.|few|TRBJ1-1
TGTGCCAGTACCCCCGAGGACACCCGGAATCTGAACACTGAAGCTTTCTTT
CASTPEDTRNLNTEAFF
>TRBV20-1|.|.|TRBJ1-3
TGCAGTGCTAGTGACCCGAGGCTCTCTGGAAACACCATATATTTT
CSASDPRLSGNTIYF
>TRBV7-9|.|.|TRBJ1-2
TGTGCCAGCAGCTTACAGGGTGGTAACTATGGCTACACCTTC
CASSLQGGNYGYTF
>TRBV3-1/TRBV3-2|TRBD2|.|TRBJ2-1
TGTGCCAGCAGCCAAGGACTAGCGGGGGCCTCCTACAATGAGCAGTTCTTC
CASSQGLAGASYNEQFF
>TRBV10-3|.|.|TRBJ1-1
TGTGCCATCAGTTCGAAAGCTGGAGTTTGGACTGAAGCTTTCTTT
CAISSKAGVWTEAFF
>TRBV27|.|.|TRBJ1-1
TGTGCCAGCAGTTCCCAGTCGAACACTGAAGCTTTCTTT
CASSSQSNTEAFF
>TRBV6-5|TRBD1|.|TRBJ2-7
TGTGCCAGCAGGAGACAGGGTGGTGAGCAGTACTTC
CASRRQGGEQYF
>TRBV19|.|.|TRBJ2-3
TGTGCCAGTAGTAATACGGAGAGCACAGATACGCAGTATTTT
CASSNTESTDTQYF
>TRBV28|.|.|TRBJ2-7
TGTGCCAGCAGTTTATTACGTCCGGTTGTGGAGCAGTACTTC
CASSLLRPVVEQYF
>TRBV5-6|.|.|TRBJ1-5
TGTGCCAGCAGCTTGAATCAGGTCAATCAGCCCCAGCATTTT
CASSLNQVNQPQHF
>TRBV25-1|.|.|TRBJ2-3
TGTGCCAGCAGTGAATTCTCGATGACAGATACGCAGTATTTT
CASSEFSMTDTQYF
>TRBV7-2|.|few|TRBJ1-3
TGTGCCAGCAGCCCCCGAACTGGAAACACCATATATTTT
CASSPRTGNTIYF
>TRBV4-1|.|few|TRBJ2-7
TGCGCCAGCAGCCAAGGACAGGAGCAGTACTTC
CASSQGQEQYF
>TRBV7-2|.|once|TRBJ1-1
TGTGCCAGCAGCTTAGCCGGGGGCGCGGACACTGAAGCTTTCTTT
CASSLAGGADTEAFF
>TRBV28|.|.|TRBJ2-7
TGTGCCAGCAGTTTAGTAGGTTGGGGGGGCTCGAGCTCCTACGAGCAGTACTTC
CASSLVGWGGSSSYEQYF
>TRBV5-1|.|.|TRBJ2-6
TGCGCCAGCAGCTTAACGTTCGGGGTTGGGGCCAACGTCCTGACTTTC
CASSLTFGVGANVLTF
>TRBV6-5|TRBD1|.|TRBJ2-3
TGTGCCAGCAGTTACTCGACAGGGAGCACAGATACGCAGTATTTT
CASSYSTGSTDTQYF
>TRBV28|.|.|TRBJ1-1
TGTGCCAGTGTAAAGGGCGCTGAAGCTTTCTTT
CASVKGAEAFF
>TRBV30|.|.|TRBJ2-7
TGTGCCTGGAGTGTACGGAGGGGGCCCTCCTACGAGCAGTACTTC
CAWSVRRGPSYEQYF
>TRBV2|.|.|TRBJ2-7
TGTGCCACCCTTACAGGGTTCGGGGAGCAGTACTTC
CATLTGFGEQYF
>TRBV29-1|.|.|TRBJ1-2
TGCAGCGTTGAGTCGCTAGTGACAGGCAAAGGGGGCTACACCTTC
CSVESLVTGKGGYTF
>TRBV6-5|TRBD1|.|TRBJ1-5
TGTGCCAGCAGACATGGAGGGGGCCCCAATCAGCCCCAGCATTTT
CASRHGGGPNQPQHF
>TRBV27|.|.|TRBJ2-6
TGTGCCAGCAGTTTTAGGGCCCAATTCACCGGGGCCAACGTCCTGACTTTC
CASSFRAQFTGANVLTF